This T cell receptor (beta chain) derives from a study of blood T cell repertoires in COVID-19 (dated by TCRdb to 2018 to 2021). Looking at the study overall: Samples covering the acute and convalescent phases of COVID-19 were provided by collaborators in the United States, Italy and Spain. The prospective study material was composed of cDNA or gDNA derived from T cells, B-cell-depleted T cells, or PBMCs. Subjects who had been exposed to COVID-19, were actively infected with it, or had recovered from it provided the deeply sampled blood TCRbeta repertoires that made up the dataset. The repertoires were released in a freely available public database intended as a resource for research on the immune response to SARS-CoV-2. Samples were obtained from the ongoing ImmuneRACE study (first 160 participants) and from 1,254 subjects provided by 6 global collaborators. Sample metadata almost always included a de-identified subject ID, COVID-19 status, age in years and sex. Where HLA class I and class II types were available, the types were taken from metadata supplied by the sample provider, not from assay-based typing.

V and J are trimmed by 3 bases and 1 base, and the gene matches miss 5 bases of the junction. The CDR3 sequence holds 16 residues, the cysteine and phenylalanine included. Only the CDR3 DNA stays, 48 bases, in frame from base 1. The germline V gene (reference sequence) yields LGHDT for CDR1 and YNNKEL for CDR2. In the case of this clone: Its antigen target is currently unknown. There are no base qualities to consult, and no much larger clone falls within one base.

Participants in the prospective study were aged roughly 18 to 90 years, lived in 20 to 30 United States geographic areas, and enrolled through a virtual design. Cohort assignment in the prospective study relied on participant-reported clinical history from a screening survey and a study questionnaire. ImmuneRACE Cohort 3 recovered participants were defined by two consecutive negative NP/OP PCR tests, healthcare professional clearance, or symptom resolution. Mobile phlebotomists in the prospective study collected whole blood, serum and a nasopharyngeal or oropharyngeal swab from every participant. Prospective study participants could optionally give additional blood draws and questionnaires over an approximately 2-month period. Before DNA extraction, blood samples from the prospective study were shipped at room temperature or frozen. Overall study results and their limits: How much clinical and demographic metadata was included differed by source and by participant, and the metadata was provided uncurated.

TCRbeta CDR3 regions were amplified from genomic DNA using the immunoSEQ Assay, a bias-controlled multiplex PCR. In the authors' own workflow: The number of nucleated cells in each sample was estimated by amplification of reference gene primers within the assay. Sequence reads were collapsed and filtered to measure the absolute abundance of every unique TCRbeta CDR3 rearrangement. For each sample, productive Simpson clonality was calculated as the square root of Simpson's diversity index across productive rearrangements. In TCRdb, the immuneACCESS table is reduced to in-frame sequences with V and J assigned. These tables do not hold every clone; where another copy was compared, an unresolved V gene accounts for under half, and the others remain unexplained. D and trimming were read from the DNA, whereas the V and J calls and clone size are those reported in that table. Present in this sample are 250,000 to 400,000 clones, 90% of which were seen just once. The ten largest account for roughly 2.6% of the sample.

The TCR comes from a man aged 60 to 69 who had recovered from COVID-19. The chain is encoded by TRBV3-1 (or the pseudogene TRBV3-2) joined to TRBJ2-2, with 7 junctional bases fitting TRBD2. The sample comprised PBMCs or T cells enriched from blood (not recorded which). The nucleotide sequence reads as follows: TGTGCCAGCAGCCACCCGGGACTATTGAACACCGGGGAGCTGTTTTTT. Translated, it gives CASSHPGLLNTGELFF.